Shown below are 29 T cell receptor beta chains from a single sample sequenced in a study of cytomegalovirus exposure and HLA in healthy donors. Use of 60 Vbeta and 13 Jbeta primers characterized the PCR. Here immunoSEQ multiplex PCR was the method, and the copy in TCRdb shows in-frame clones only, minus some. The sample shows 110,000 or so clones, over 70% of them seen only once. Sequencing was performed on PBMCs. Receptors were obtained from a woman between 35 and 50 years old in good health and CMV-seropositive.

In DNA, the CDR3 is TGTGCCAGCAGTGGGGGGGTCAATCAGCCCCAGCATTTT. It is translated as CASSGGVNQPQHF. This sequence joins TRBV9 and TRBJ1-5; possibly TRBD1 for D (5 bases). Trimming removed 5 bases from V and 3 bases from J, with 9 bases in between. The CDR3 has 13 amino acids. The germline V gene encodes CDR1 SGDLS and CDR2 YYNGEE.

This clone has a single count. This specimen includes other DNA sequences encoding the same CDR3. The rearrangement uses TRBV11-3 and TRBJ2-3; D gene unclear. The CDR3 covers 14 residues. Germline CDR1 SGHNT, CDR2 YENEEA. V lost 1 base and J 1 base, leaving 6 bases between the germline ends. The CDR3 reads CASSLGSGTDTQYF. The CDR3, as DNA: TGTGCCAGCAGCTTAGGGTCGGGCACAGATACGCAGTATTTT. The whole variable domain, filled in from reference TRBV11-3 and TRBJ2-3, reads EAGVVQSPRYKIIEKKQPVAFWCNPISGHNTLYWYLQNLGQGPELLIRYENEEAVDDSQLPKDRFSAERLKGVDSTLKIQPAELGDSAVYLCASSLGSGTDTQYFGPGTRLTVL.

The chain uses TRBV9 and TRBJ1-6; perhaps TRBD1 as D (5 bases). The CDR3 has 12 residues. From germline, CDR1 is SGDLS and CDR2 YYNGEE. The V end lost 7 bases, the J end lost 10 bases, and 12 bases lay between the germline ends. CDR3 in amino acids: CASQTGGSPLHF. The CDR3, as DNA: TGTGCCAGCCAGACGGGGGGATCACCCCTCCACTTT.

This chain joins TRBV11-3 and TRBJ2-5; 8 bases match TRBD2. CDR1 is SGHNT, CDR2 YENEEA, per germline. J lost 2 bases, V lost 1 base, and 6 bases had no gene match. The CDR3 has 16 amino acids. The CDR3 protein is CASSLGAGGLQETQYF. The CDR3 bases are TGTGCCAGCAGCTTAGGCGCGGGGGGACTTCAAGAGACCCAGTACTTC.

The chain has TRBV7-3 and TRBJ1-2; a possible D gene is TRBD1 (5 bases). The CDR3 is 16 amino acids. With 1 base removed from V and 6 bases from J, the gap between germline ends came to 18 bases. Per the germline V gene, CDR1 is SGHTA and CDR2 is FQGTGA. CDR3 DNA sequence: TGTGCCAGCAGCTTAAAAGCCGAGGGAGGGGTTAATGGCTACACCTTC. Translating gives CASSLKAEGGVNGYTF.

This clone occurred once. The genes are TRBV6-1 and TRBJ1-5; 7 nucleotides match TRBD1. This CDR3 contains 14 residues. The germline gives CDR1 MNHNS, CDR2 SASEGT. Trimming cost V 6 bases and J 3 bases; bases outside gene matches: 5. The CDR3 loop reads CASSPGTANQPQHF. In nucleotides, the CDR3 is TGTGCCAGCAGCCCTGGGACAGCCAATCAGCCCCAGCATTTT.

CDR3 DNA sequence: TGCGCCAGCAGCTCCCGGACAGGGGACCCGAACACTGAAGCTTTCTTT. Encoded protein: CASSSRTGDPNTEAFF. J is TRBJ1-1 and V is TRBV5-1, with 9 bases matching TRBD1. V lost 3 bases and J lost 1; bases outside the gene matches: 7. Germline assignment: CDR1 SGHRS and CDR2 YFSETQ. The CDR3 contains 16 residues.

The rearrangement uses TRBV6-1 and TRBJ2-7; 8 bases are a match to TRBD2. The V gene's germline CDR1 is MNHNS and CDR2 SASEGT. The CDR3 is 18 residues long. Trimming at V came to 2 bases and at J to 0 bases, leaving 12 bases not matched to a gene. Here the CDR3 reads CASSEIGFGRGDSYEQYF. In nucleotides, the CDR3 is TGTGCCAGCAGTGAAATCGGGTTCGGGAGGGGGGACTCCTACGAGCAGTACTTC.

The chain links TRBV7-6 to TRBJ1-5, with D maybe TRBD1 (6 bases). This CDR3 region has 15 residues. V was trimmed by 0 bases and J by 3 bases, leaving 9 bases between them. Germline V CDR1 and CDR2: SGHVS, FNYEAQ. The CDR3 loop reads CASSLAGAFNQPQHF. The CDR3 nucleotides read TGTGCCAGCAGCTTAGCGGGGGCTTTCAATCAGCCCCAGCATTTT. Complete variable domain (other parts from reference TRBV7-6 and TRBJ1-5): GAGVSQSPRYKVTKRGQDVALRCDPISGHVSLYWYRQALGQGPEFLTYFNYEAQQDKSGLPNDRFSAERPEGSISTLTIQRTEQRDSAMYRCASSLAGAFNQPQHFGDGTRLSIL.

This clone was counted a few times. V usage is TRBV30 and J usage is TRBJ2-7; 11 bases map to TRBD1. The V segment lost 3 bases and the J segment 1 base; nucleotides outside the gene matches: 5. This CDR3 region has 15 residues. Germline V CDR1 and CDR2: GTSNPN, SVGIG (reference sequence). The CDR3 nucleotides read TGTGCCTGGAGGGCCGGGACAGGGGGTTCCTACGAGCAGTACTTC. The encoded protein is CAWRAGTGGSYEQYF.

This clone was seen a handful of times. The chain uses TRBV19 and TRBJ2-5; TRBD2 is a possible D gene (7 bases). Germline lookup yields CDR1 LNHDA and CDR2 SQIVND (reference sequence). The length of the CDR3 is 21 residues. V lost 3 bases and J 4 bases, leaving 33 bases between the germline ends. CDR3 region: CASSMIREGRGGRITRETQYF. The CDR3 DNA sequence: TGTGCCAGTAGTATGATTCGCGAGGGGAGGGGGGGCAGGATTACAAGAGAGACCCAGTACTTC.

The rearrangement uses TRBV6-5 and TRBJ2-2, with 8 bases that match TRBD2. CDR1 and CDR2 (germline): MNHEY, SVGAGI. V gave up 6 bases and J gave up 5 bases; unmatched junction bases: 5. This CDR3 region has 14 residues. The CDR3 DNA sequence: TGTGCCAGCAGGAGGGTAGCGGGGACCGGGGAGCTGTTTTTT. Its translation is CASRRVAGTGELFF.

The rearrangement joins TRBV30 to TRBJ1-1, with D unresolved. Germline-derived CDR1 and CDR2 are GTSNPN and SVGIG (reference sequence). The CDR3 covers 14 residues. V lost 2 bases and J lost 11, with 21 bases in between. CDR3 loop: CAWSKLRQARHAFF. The CDR3 DNA is TGTGCCTGGAGTAAACTTAGGCAGGCAAGGCACGCTTTCTTT.

V and J are TRBV7-8 and TRBJ1-1, with 7 bases aligning to TRBD1. The CDR3 is made up of 14 amino acids. V shed 5 bases, J shed 0 bases, and the junction held 3 bases outside the gene matches. The germline gives CDR1 SGHVS, CDR2 FQNEAQ. The CDR3 DNA reads TGTGCCAGCAGCCCCGGGACAGTGAACACTGAAGCTTTCTTT. It is translated as CASSPGTVNTEAFF.

The count of this clone is one. CDR3 bases: TGTGCCAGCAGGAGGAGTAGCGGGGACACCGGGGAGCTGTTTTTT. This gives the protein CASRRSSGDTGELFF. The V call is TRBV2, the J call TRBJ2-2; 8 bases fit TRBD2. CDR1 and CDR2 from the germline V gene are SNHLY and FYNNEI. With 6 bases clipped from V and 3 bases from J, the junction kept 6 bases outside the gene matches. This CDR3 region has 15 residues.

This chain uses TRBV7-9 with TRBJ2-2; TRBD1 matches at 8 bases. CDR1 and CDR2 from the germline V gene are SEHNR and FQNEAQ (reference sequence). Trimming took 5 bases from V and 1 from J; bases not matched to a gene: 6. The CDR3 runs 16 residues. The CDR3: CASSRQGIENTGELFF. The CDR3 coding sequence is TGTGCCAGCAGCCGACAGGGGATAGAGAACACCGGGGAGCTGTTTTTT.

This clone was counted between two and nine times. The chain links TRBV5-1 to TRBJ2-1, with TRBD2 matching 10 bases. CDR1 and CDR2 (germline): SGHRS, YFSETQ. The CDR3 has 14 amino acids. Losses at the gene ends were 4 bases for V and 7 bases for J; bases not matched to a gene: 5. This CDR3 is CASSGSSGRNEQFF. In DNA, the CDR3 is TGCGCCAGCAGCGGGTCTAGCGGGAGAAATGAGCAGTTCTTC.

The chain couples TRBV7-2 to TRBJ2-4; tentative D call: TRBD2 (5 bases). V shed 4 bases and J shed 0 bases, with 16 bases lying between them. CDR1 SGHTA and CDR2 FQGNSA come from the germline V gene. This CDR3 comprises 17 residues. The CDR3 is CASSSSLSGGAKNIQYF. In DNA, the CDR3 is TGTGCCAGCAGCTCCTCTCTTAGTGGAGGAGCCAAAAACATTCAGTACTTC.

The gene calls are TRBV11-3 and TRBJ2-1, with TRBD2 matching over 13 bases. CDR3 length: 15 amino acids. CDR1 is SGHNT, CDR2 YENEEA, per germline. V shed 5 bases and J 7 bases; nucleotides not matched to a gene: 5. DNA for the CDR3: TGTGCCAGCAGCCCCGGGACTAGCGGGACTAATGAGCAGTTCTTC. It encodes CASSPGTSGTNEQFF.

This clone was counted only a few times. This chain links TRBV29-1 with TRBJ2-5; D may be TRBD2 (5 bases). V lost 2 bases and J lost 4, with 14 bases in between. From germline, CDR1 is SQVTM and CDR2 ANQGSEA. CDR3 size: 14 residues. The chain's CDR3 is CSVEPWTSGETQYF. The CDR3 DNA is TGCAGCGTTGAACCCTGGACGAGCGGAGAGACCCAGTACTTC.

This clone has a handful of counts. This rearrangement joins TRBV5-6 to TRBJ1-5, with 10 bases that match TRBD1. With 2 bases clipped from V and 3 bases from J, the junction kept 8 bases outside the gene matches. CDR3 length equals 17 residues. Germline CDR1 SGHDT, CDR2 YYEEEE. The CDR3 here is CASSLKGQGRNNQPQHF. In DNA, the CDR3 is TGTGCCAGCAGCTTAAAGGGACAGGGGAGGAACAATCAGCCCCAGCATTTT.

This clone appeared a few times. The chain employs TRBV5-4 and TRBJ2-5; 8 bases align to TRBD2. The V gene end was trimmed by 5 bases and the J gene end by 4 bases; junction bases not matched to a gene: 7. Germline V gene data show CDR1 as SGHNT and CDR2 as YYREEE (reference sequence). This CDR3 has 14 residues. The CDR3 nucleotides are TGTGCCAGCAGAATAGGTAGCGGGACAGAGACCCAGTACTTC. Its translation is CASRIGSGTETQYF.

The V gene is TRBV7-9, the J gene TRBJ2-3, with D unresolved. V was shortened by 3 bases and J by 6 bases, with 13 bases between the two germline ends. Looked up from germline, CDR1 is SEHNR and CDR2 is FQNEAQ (reference sequence). This CDR3 is 14 amino acids long. In nucleotides, the CDR3 is TGTGCCAGCAGCTTTAGTGTAAAAAGTGATACGCAGTATTTT. Its translation is CASSFSVKSDTQYF.

The V call is TRBV7-6, the J call TRBJ1-2, with 8 bases aligning to TRBD1. Germline V gene data show CDR1 as SGHVS and CDR2 as FNYEAQ. Trimming at V came to 1 base and at J to 8 bases, leaving 12 bases not matched to a gene. This CDR3 has 16 amino acids. CDR3 DNA: TGTGCCAGCAGCTTAGAGGGGGGACAGGCGCCCGGGGGCTACACCTTC. Its translation is CASSLEGGQAPGGYTF.

The chain links TRBV7-8 to TRBJ1-5, with D maybe TRBD1 (5 bases). Per the germline V gene, CDR1 is SGHVS and CDR2 is FQNEAQ. The CDR3 covers 12 residues. Trimming stripped 2 bases from V and 7 bases from J, with 6 bases between. Here the CDR3 DNA reads TGTGCCAGCAGCTTACAGGGACAGCCCCAGCATTTT. It codes for CASSLQGQPQHF.

The chain uses TRBV29-1 and TRBJ2-1; 10 bases fit TRBD1. The germline CDR1 and CDR2 sequences are SQVTM and ANQGSEA. The CDR3 contains 13 residues. Trimming cost V 4 bases and J 7 bases; bases outside gene matches: 4. CDR3 region: CSVGDRGLNEQFF. The CDR3, as DNA: TGCAGCGTTGGCGACAGGGGGCTTAATGAGCAGTTCTTC.

Only one count was recorded for this clone. The chain combines TRBV25-1 with TRBJ2-2; weak D call: TRBD2 (7 bases). V gave up 5 bases and J gave up 5 bases, with 18 bases separating them. CDR3 length: 16 amino acids. Looked up from germline, CDR1 is MGHDK and CDR2 is SYGVNS. CDR3 sequence: CASSSGRGRGTGELFF. CDR3 nucleotides: TGTGCCAGCAGTTCTGGAAGGGGGAGGGGGACCGGGGAGCTGTTTTTT.

Concerning this clone itself: Other DNA sequences within the sample encode an identical CDR3. This chain connects TRBV9 to TRBJ2-2; D may be TRBD1 (5 bases). Deletions cut 4 bases from V and 4 bases from J, with 8 bases between. CDR3 length: 13 residues. CDR1 is SGDLS and CDR2 is YYNGEE in the germline V gene. The chain's CDR3 is CASSPGLTGELFF. The CDR3 nucleotides read TGTGCCAGCAGCCCAGGGCTCACCGGGGAGCTGTTTTTT.

V and J are TRBV9 and TRBJ1-2, with D tentatively TRBD1 (5 bases). Germline CDR1 reads SGDLS; CDR2 reads YYNGEE. Trimming cost V 3 bases and J 4 bases, with 19 bases left between them. The CDR3 totals 16 residues. The CDR3: CASSAMGYVTGYGYTF. The CDR3 region has the DNA TGTGCCAGCAGCGCCATGGGGTACGTAACAGGCTATGGCTACACCTTC.